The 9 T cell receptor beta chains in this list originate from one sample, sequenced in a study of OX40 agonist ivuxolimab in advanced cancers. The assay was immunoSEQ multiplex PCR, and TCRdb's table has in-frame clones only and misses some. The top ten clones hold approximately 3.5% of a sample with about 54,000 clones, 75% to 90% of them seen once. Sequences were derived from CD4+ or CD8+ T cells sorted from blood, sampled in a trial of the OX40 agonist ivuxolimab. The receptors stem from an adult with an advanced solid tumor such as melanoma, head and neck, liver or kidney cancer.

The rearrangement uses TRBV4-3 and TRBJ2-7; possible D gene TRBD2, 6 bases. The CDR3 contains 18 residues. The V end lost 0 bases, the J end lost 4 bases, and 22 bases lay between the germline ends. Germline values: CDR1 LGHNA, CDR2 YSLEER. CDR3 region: CASSQEIPSGGPGYEQYF. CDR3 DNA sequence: TGCGCCAGCAGCCAAGAAATCCCCTCCGGAGGGCCTGGGTACGAGCAGTACTTC.

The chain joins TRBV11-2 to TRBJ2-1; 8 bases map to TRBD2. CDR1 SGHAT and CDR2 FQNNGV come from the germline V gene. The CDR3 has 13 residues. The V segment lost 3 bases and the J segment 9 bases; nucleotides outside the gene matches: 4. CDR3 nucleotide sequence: TGTGCCAGCAGCTTGCGGGAGGACGGTGAGCAGTTCTTC. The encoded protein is CASSLREDGEQFF.

CDR3 in DNA: TGTGCCAGCTCACCGACGGGGTGGACAGATACGCAGTATTTT. This gives the protein CASSPTGWTDTQYF. The V gene is TRBV18, the J gene TRBJ2-3, with a weak D call TRBD2 (5 bases). V lost 3 bases and J lost 3, with 10 bases in between. The CDR3 extends over 14 amino acids. The germline gives CDR1 KGHSH, CDR2 LQKENI.

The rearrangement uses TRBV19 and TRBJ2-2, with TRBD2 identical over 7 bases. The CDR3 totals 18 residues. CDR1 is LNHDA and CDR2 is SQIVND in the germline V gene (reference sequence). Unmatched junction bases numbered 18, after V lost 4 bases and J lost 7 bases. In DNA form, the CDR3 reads TGTGCCAGTAGTAACGCAGCCCCCCTCGCGGGAGCGGTCGGGGAGCTGTTTTTT. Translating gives CASSNAAPLAGAVGELFF.

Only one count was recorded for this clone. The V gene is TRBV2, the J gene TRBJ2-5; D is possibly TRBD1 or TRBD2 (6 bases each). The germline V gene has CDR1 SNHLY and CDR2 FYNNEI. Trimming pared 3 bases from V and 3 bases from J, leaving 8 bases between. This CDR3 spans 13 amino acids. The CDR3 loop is CASSDGGEETQYF. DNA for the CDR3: TGTGCCAGCAGTGACGGGGGCGAAGAGACCCAGTACTTC.

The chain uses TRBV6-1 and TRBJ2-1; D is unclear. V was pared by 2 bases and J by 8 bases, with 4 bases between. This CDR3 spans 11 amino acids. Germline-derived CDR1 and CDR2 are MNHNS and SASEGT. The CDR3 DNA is TGTGCCAGCAGTGAAATCTATGAGCAGTTCTTC. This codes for CASSEIYEQFF.

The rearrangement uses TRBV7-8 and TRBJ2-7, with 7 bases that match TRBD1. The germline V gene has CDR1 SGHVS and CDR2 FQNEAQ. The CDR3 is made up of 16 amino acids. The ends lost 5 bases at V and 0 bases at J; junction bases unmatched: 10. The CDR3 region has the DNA TGTGCCAGCAGCCTGCTTTCGGGACAGAACTCCTACGAGCAGTACTTC. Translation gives CASSLLSGQNSYEQYF. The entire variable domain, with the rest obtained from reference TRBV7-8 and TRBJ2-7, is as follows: GAGVSQSPRYKVAKRGQDVALRCDPISGHVSLFWYQQALGQGPEFLTYFQNEAQLDKSGLPSDRFFAERPEGSVSTLKIQRTQQEDSAVYLCASSLLSGQNSYEQYFGPGTRLTVT.

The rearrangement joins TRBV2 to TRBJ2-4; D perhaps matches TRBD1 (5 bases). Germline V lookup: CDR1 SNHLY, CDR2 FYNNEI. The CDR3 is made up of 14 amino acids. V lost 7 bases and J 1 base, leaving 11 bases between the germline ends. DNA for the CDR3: TGTGCCAGCACCTCAGGGAACGCCAAAAACATTCAGTACTTC. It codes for CASTSGNAKNIQYF. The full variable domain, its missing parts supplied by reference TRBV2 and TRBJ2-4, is EPEVTQTPSHQVTQMGQEVILRCVPISNHLYFYWYRQILGQKVEFLVSFYNNEISEKSEIFDDQFSVERPDGSNFTLKIRSTKLEDSAMYFCASTSGNAKNIQYFGAGTRLSVL.

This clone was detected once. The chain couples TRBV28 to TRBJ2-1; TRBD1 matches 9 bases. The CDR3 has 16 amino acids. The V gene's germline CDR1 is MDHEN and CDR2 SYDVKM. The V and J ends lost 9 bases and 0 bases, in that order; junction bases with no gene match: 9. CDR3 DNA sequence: TGTGCCAGTCGAACAGGGGGCGCCCCCTCCTACAATGAGCAGTTCTTC. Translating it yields CASRTGGAPSYNEQFF.